Many counts were recorded for the clone carrying this T cell receptor (beta chain). V gave up 0 bases and J gave up 5 bases, with 12 bases separating them. The CDR3 has 14 amino acids. The germline V gene encodes CDR1 SGHRS and CDR2 YFSETQ. Together with a sample-barcoded 5' primer, a J-beta primer mix was included in a second PCR lasting roughly 6 to 12 cycles. TCRdb recomputed calls from the 5' RACE reads with MiXCR, one row per CDR3 protein. This repertoire shows hundreds of thousands of distinct CDR3 sequences, about 42% found once; its top ten account for 15% to 25%. This sample stems from a study of blood T cells in healthy people across ages.

This clonotype was sampled from a man between 60 and 70 years old in good health. The specimen was blood. The chain recombines TRBV5-1 with TRBJ2-7, with D tentatively TRBD1 (5 bases). CDR3 sequence: CASSLGRADNEQYF. The CDR3 DNA reads TGCGCCAGCAGCTTGGGCCGGGCGGACAACGAGCAGTACTTC.